The next 4 T cell receptor beta chains were all read from a single sample in a study of T cells after yellow fever vaccination. Using its own MiXCR run on the 5' RACE reads, TCRdb lists one record per CDR3 protein. The sample has 120,000 or so distinct CDR3 sequences, over 8% seen once. The sequenced sample was CD8+ T cells sorted from PBMCs, obtained on the day of the yellow fever booster vaccination. Source of these receptors: a man between 18 and 35 years old who received the YFV17D yellow fever vaccine.

The genes are TRBV7-9 and TRBJ2-3, with 8 positions matching TRBD1. Per the germline V gene, CDR1 is SEHNR and CDR2 is FQNEAQ (reference sequence). Trimming cost V 3 bases and J 1 base; bases outside gene matches: 3. The CDR3 covers 15 residues. Here the CDR3 reads CASSFPGGRTDTQYF. CDR3 in DNA: TGTGCCAGCAGCTTTCCAGGGGGCCGCACAGATACGCAGTATTTT.

This clonotype occurred a few times. The rearrangement joins TRBV7-9 to TRBJ2-3; D call uncertain. The CDR3 runs 10 residues. V lost 6 bases to trimming and J lost 6 bases, with 4 bases between them. Germline CDR1 reads SEHNR; CDR2 reads FQNEAQ (reference sequence). DNA for the CDR3: TGTGCCAGCAGTCGGGATACGCAGTATTTT. It encodes CASSRDTQYF. The entire variable domain, with the rest obtained from reference TRBV7-9 and TRBJ2-3, is as follows: DTGVSQNPRHKITKRGQNVTFRCDPISEHNRLYWYRQTLGQGPEFLTYFQNEAQLEKSRLLSDRFSAERPKGSFSTLEIQRTEQGDSAMYLCASSRDTQYFGPGTRLTVL.

This clonotype was found a few times. The chain links TRBV13 to TRBJ2-7; 8 positions agree with TRBD1. Trimming took 0 bases from V and 0 from J; bases not matched to a gene: 1. This CDR3 comprises 15 residues. Germline CDR1 and CDR2: PRHDT and FYEKMQ (reference sequence). This CDR3 reads CASSLGRGLSYEQYF. The DNA of the CDR3 is TGTGCCAGCAGCTTAGGCAGGGGGCTCTCCTACGAGCAGTACTTC.

The chain combines TRBV6-5 with TRBJ1-1; D ambiguous. Germline CDR1 is MNHEY and CDR2 is SVGAGI. The CDR3 is 14 residues long. The V end lost 0 bases, the J end lost 1 base, and 6 bases lay between the germline ends. The CDR3 sequence: CASSYSGRNTEAFF. The CDR3 nucleotides read TGTGCCAGCAGTTACTCGGGCAGGAACACTGAAGCTTTCTTT.